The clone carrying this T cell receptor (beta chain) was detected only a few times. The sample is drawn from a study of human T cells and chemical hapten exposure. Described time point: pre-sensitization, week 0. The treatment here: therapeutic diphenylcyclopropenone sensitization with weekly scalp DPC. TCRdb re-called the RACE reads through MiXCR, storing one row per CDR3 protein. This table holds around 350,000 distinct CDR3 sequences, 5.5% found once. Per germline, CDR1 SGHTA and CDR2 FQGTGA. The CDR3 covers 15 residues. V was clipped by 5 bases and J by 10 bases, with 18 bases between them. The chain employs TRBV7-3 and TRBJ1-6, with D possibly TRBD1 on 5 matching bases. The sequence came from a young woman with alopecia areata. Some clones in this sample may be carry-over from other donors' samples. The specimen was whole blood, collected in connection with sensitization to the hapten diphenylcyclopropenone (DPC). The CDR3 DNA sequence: TGTGCCAGCAGCGGGGGTACTCGGGGTCGCTCACCCCTCCACTTT. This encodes CASSGGTRGRSPLHF.